A single T cell receptor beta chain is shown here with its context. Its specificity is not known. This entry comes from a study of T-cell reconstitution after alpha-beta-depleted transplantation in children. Preparing the TCRbeta library involved the use of unique molecular identifiers. TCRdb reprocessed the PCR reads via MiXCR and lists one record per CDR3 protein. The table shows a few hundred thousand distinct CDR3 sequences, with 27% occurring only once. This CDR3 comprises 14 residues. The germline V gene encodes CDR1 SNHLY and CDR2 FYNNEI. V was shortened by 6 bases and J by 5 bases, with 17 bases between the two germline ends. Study-level findings and limits: Counts and diversity of T cells one year after transplant came mostly from newly produced T cells.

Specimen: PBMCs, collected before TCRalphabeta/CD19-depleted stem cell transplant. The chain recombines TRBV2 with TRBJ2-7; a possible D gene is TRBD2 (5 bases). The TCR was taken from a boy younger than two with Wiskott-Aldrich syndrome, due to receive a stem cell transplant. The CDR3 here is CASRAAGKKNEQYF. The DNA of the CDR3 is TGTGCCAGCAGGGCCGCCGGGAAGAAGAACGAGCAGTACTTC.